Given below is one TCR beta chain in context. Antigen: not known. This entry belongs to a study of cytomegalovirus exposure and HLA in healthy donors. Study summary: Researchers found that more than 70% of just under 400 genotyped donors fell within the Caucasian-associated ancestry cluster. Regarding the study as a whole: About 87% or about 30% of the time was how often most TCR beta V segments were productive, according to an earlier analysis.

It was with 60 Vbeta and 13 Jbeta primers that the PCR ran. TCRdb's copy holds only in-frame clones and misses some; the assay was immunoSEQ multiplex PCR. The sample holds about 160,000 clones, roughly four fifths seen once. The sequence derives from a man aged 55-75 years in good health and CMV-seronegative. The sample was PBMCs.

Here the CDR3 DNA reads TGTGCCACACAACCGGGTGTTAGCGGGTACGAGCAGTACTTC. Amino acid sequence: CATQPGVSGYEQYF. The rearrangement uses TRBV2 and TRBJ2-7; 7 bases agree with TRBD2. CDR3 length: 14 residues. V shed 10 bases and J 4 bases; nucleotides not matched to a gene: 13. Germline assignment: CDR1 SNHLY and CDR2 FYNNEI.